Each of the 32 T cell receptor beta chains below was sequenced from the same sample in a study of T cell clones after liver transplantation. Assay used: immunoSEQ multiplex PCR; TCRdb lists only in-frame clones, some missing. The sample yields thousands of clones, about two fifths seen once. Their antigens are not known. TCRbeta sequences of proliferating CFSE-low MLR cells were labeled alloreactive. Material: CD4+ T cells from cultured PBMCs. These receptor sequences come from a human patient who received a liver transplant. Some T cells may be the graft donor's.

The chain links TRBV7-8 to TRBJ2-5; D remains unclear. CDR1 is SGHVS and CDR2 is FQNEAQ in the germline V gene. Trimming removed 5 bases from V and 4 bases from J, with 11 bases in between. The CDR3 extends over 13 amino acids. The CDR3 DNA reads TGTGCCAGCAGCCTAATGGCTCGAGAGACCCAGTACTTC. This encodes CASSLMARETQYF.

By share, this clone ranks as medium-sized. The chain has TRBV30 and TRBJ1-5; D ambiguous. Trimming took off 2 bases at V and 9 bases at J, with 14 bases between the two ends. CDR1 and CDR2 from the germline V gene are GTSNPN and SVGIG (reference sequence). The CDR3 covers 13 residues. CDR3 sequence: CAWSPPSLAPQHF. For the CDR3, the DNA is TGTGCCTGGAGTCCCCCCTCGCTGGCGCCCCAGCATTTT.

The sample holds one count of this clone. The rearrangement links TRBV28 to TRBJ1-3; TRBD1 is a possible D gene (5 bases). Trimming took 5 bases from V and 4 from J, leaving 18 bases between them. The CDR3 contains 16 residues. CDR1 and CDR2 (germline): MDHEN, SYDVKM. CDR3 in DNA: TGTGCCAGCAGTAGGCCGGGGGGGACGAGGGGAAACACCATATATTTT. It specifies CASSRPGGTRGNTIYF.

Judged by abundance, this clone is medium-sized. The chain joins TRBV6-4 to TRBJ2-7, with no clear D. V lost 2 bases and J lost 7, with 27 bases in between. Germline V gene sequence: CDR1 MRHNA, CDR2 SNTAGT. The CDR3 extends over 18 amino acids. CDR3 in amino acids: CASSDTPLWAKGPYEQYF. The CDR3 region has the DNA TGTGCCAGCAGTGACACGCCTCTATGGGCAAAGGGTCCTTATGAGCAGTACTTC.

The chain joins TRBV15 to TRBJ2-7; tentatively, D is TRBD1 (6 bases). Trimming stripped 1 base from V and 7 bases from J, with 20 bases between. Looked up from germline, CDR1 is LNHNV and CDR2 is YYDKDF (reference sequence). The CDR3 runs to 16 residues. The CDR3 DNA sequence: TGTGCCACCAGCAGAGGTTTAGGGACACCTTCTCTAGAGCAGTACTTC. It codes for CATSRGLGTPSLEQYF. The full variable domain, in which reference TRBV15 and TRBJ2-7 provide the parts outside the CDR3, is DAMVIQNPRYQVTQFGKPVTLSCSQTLNHNVMYWYQQKSSQAPKLLFHYYDKDFNNEADTPDNFQSRRPNTSFCFLDIRSPGLGDTAMYLCATSRGLGTPSLEQYFGPGTRLTVT.

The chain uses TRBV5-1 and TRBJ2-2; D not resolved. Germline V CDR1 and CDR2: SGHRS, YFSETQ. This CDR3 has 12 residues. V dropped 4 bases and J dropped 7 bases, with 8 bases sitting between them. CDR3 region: CASSKEVGELFF. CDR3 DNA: TGCGCCAGCAGCAAAGAGGTCGGGGAGCTGTTTTTT.

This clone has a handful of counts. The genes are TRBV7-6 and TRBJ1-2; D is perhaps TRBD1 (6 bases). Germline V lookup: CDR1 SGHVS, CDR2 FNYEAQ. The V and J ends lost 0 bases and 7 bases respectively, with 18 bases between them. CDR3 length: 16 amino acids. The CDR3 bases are TGTGCCAGCAGCTTAGCGCTCCCGGGGGCGGGAGGTGGCTACACCTTC. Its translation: CASSLALPGAGGGYTF.

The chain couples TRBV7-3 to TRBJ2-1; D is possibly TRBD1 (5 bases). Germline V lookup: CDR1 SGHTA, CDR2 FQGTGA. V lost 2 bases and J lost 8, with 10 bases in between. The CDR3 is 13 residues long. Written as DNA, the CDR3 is TGTGCCAGCAGCTTAGGGGCAGGGCATGAGCAGTTCTTC. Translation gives CASSLGAGHEQFF.

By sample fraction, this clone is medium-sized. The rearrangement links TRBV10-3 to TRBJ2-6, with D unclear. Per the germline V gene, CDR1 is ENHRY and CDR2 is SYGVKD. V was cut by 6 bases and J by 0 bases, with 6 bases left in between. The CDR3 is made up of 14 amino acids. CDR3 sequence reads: CAIRASSGANVLTF. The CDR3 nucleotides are TGTGCCATCAGAGCGAGCTCTGGGGCCAACGTCCTGACTTTC.

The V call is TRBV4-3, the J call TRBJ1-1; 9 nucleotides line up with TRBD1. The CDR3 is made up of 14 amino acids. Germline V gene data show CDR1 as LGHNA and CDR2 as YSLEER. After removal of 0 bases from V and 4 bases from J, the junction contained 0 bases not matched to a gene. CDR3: CASSQEQGATEAFF. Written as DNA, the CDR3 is TGCGCCAGCAGCCAAGAACAGGGGGCCACTGAAGCTTTCTTT.

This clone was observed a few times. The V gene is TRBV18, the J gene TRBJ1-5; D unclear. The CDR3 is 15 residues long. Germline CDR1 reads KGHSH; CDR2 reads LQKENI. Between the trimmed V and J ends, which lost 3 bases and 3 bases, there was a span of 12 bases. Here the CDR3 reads CASSPTLSNNQPQHF. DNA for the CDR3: TGTGCCAGCTCACCCACGTTGTCTAACAATCAGCCCCAGCATTTT.

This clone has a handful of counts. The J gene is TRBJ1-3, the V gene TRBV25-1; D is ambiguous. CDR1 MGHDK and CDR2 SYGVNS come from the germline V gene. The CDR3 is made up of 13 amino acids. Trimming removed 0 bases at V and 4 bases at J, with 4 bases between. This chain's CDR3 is CASSEYVGNTIYF. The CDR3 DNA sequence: TGTGCCAGCAGTGAATATGTGGGAAACACCATATATTTT.

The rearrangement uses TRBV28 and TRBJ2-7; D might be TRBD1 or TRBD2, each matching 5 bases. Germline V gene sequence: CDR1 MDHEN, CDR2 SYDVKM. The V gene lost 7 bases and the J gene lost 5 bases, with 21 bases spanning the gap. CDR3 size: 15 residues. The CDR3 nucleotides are TGTGCCAGCACTTTTGAGGGGACGGACGCCCACGAGCAGTACTTC. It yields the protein CASTFEGTDAHEQYF.

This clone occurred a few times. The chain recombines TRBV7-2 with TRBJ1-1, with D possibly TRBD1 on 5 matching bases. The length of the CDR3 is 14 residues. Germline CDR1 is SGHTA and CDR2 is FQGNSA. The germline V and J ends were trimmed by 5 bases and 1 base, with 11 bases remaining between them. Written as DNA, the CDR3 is TGTGCCAGCAGCCTGGGACCGACGAACACTGAAGCTTTCTTT. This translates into CASSLGPTNTEAFF.

CDR3 coding DNA: TGTGCCAGCAGCTTAGGCAGTTTATCTGGAAACACCATATATTTT. Translation gives CASSLGSLSGNTIYF. The chain carries TRBV7-2 and TRBJ1-3; D call uncertain. CDR1 is SGHTA, CDR2 FQGNSA, per germline. This CDR3 has 15 residues. The V end lost 1 base, the J end lost 1 base, and 8 bases lay between the germline ends.

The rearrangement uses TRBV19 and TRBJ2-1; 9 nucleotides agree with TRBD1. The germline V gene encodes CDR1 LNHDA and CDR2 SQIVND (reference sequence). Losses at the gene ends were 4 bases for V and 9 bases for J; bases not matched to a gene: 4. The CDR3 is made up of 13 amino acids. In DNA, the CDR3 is TGTGCCAGTAGTACCCTGGACAGGGGTGAGCAGTTCTTC. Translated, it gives CASSTLDRGEQFF.

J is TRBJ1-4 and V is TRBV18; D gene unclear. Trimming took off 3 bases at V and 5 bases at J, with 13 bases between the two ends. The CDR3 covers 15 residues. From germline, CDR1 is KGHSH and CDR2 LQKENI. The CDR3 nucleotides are TGTGCCAGCTCACCGGCGGCAGGCCTAAATGAAAAACTGTTTTTT. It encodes CASSPAAGLNEKLFF.

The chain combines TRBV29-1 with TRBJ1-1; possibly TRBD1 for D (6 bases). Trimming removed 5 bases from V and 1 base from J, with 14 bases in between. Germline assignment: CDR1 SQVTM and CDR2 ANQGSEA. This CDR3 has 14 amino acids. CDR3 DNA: TGCAGCGTTAGTGGGGGCATGCGGAACACTGAAGCTTTCTTT. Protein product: CSVSGGMRNTEAFF.

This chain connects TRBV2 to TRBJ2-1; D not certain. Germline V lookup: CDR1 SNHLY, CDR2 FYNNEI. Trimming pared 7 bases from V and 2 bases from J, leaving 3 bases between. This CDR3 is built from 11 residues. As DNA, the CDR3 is TGTGCCAGCACTACCTACAATGAGCAGTTCTTC. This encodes CASTTYNEQFF. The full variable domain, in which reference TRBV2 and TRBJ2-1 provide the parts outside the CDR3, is EPEVTQTPSHQVTQMGQEVILRCVPISNHLYFYWYRQILGQKVEFLVSFYNNEISEKSEIFDDQFSVERPDGSNFTLKIRSTKLEDSAMYFCASTTYNEQFFGPGTRLTVL.

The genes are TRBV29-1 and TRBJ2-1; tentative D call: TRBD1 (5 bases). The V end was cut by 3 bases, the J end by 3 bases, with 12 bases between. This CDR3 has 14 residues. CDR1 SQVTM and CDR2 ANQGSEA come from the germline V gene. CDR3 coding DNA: TGCAGCGTTGACCACAGGACCAGCTACAATGAGCAGTTCTTC. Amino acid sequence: CSVDHRTSYNEQFF.

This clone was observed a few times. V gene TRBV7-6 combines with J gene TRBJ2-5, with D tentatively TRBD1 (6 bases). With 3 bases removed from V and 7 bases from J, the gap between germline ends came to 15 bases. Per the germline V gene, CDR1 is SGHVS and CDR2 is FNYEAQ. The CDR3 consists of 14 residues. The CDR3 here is CASSFEQGRVTQYF. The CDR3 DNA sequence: TGTGCCAGCAGCTTTGAACAGGGAAGGGTGACCCAGTACTTC.

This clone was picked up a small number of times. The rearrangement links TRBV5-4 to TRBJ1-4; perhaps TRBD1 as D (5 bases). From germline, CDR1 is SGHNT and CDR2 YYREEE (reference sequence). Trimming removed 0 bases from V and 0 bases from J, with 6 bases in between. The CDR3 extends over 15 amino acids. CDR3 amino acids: CASSLGGATNEKLFF. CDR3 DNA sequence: TGTGCCAGCAGCTTGGGGGGGGCAACTAATGAAAAACTGTTTTTT.

CDR3 coding DNA: TGTGCCAGCAGCCAAGATCGCTTAGGGACAGGGGTAGCCTATGGCTACACCTTC. Residues: CASSQDRLGTGVAYGYTF. V usage is TRBV4-2 and J usage is TRBJ1-2, with 10 bases that match TRBD1. The CDR3 runs to 18 residues. The germline V gene encodes CDR1 LGHNA and CDR2 YNFKEQ. V was clipped by 0 bases and J by 4 bases; unmatched bases: 11.

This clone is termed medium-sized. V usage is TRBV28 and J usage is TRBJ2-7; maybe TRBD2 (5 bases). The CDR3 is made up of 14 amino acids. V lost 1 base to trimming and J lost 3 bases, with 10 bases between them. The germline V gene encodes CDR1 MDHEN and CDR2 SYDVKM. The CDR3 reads CASSLSRGFYEQYF. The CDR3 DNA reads TGTGCCAGCAGTTTATCCCGAGGGTTCTACGAGCAGTACTTC.

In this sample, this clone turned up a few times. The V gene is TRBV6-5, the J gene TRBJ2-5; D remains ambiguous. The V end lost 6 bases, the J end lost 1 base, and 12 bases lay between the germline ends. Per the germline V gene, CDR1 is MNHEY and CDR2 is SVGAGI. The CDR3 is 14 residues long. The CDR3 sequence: CASRPSLLQETQYF. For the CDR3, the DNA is TGTGCCAGCAGACCCTCTTTGCTCCAAGAGACCCAGTACTTC.

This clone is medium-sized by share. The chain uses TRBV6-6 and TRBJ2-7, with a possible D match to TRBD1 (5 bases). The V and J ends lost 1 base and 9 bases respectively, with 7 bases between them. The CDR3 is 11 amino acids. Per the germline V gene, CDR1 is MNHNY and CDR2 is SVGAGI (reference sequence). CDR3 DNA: TGTGCCAGCAGTTACTGGGGCGGGCAGTACTTC. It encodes CASSYWGGQYF.

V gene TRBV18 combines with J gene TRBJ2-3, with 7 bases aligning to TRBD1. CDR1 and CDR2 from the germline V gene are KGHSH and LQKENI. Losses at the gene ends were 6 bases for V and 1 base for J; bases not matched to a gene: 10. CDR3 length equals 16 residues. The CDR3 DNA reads TGTGCCAGCTCCCCTAGGGGGCAGGGTGGCACAGATACGCAGTATTTT. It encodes CASSPRGQGGTDTQYF. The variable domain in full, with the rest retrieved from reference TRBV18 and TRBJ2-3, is NAGVMQNPRHLVRRRGQEARLRCSPMKGHSHVYWYRQLPEEGLKFMVYLQKENIIDESGMPKERFSAEFPKEGPSILRIQQVVRGDSAAYFCASSPRGQGGTDTQYFGPGTRLTVL.

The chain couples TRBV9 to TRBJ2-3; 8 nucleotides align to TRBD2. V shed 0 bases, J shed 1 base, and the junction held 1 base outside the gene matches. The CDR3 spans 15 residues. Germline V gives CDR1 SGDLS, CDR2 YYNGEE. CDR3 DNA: TGTGCCAGCAGCGTAGAGGGACTAGGCACAGATACGCAGTATTTT. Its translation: CASSVEGLGTDTQYF.

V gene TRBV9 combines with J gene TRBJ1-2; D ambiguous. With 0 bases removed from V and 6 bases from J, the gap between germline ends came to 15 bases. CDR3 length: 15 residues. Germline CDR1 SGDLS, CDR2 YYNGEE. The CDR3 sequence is CASSVGGRLWHGYTF. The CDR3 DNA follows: TGTGCCAGCAGCGTAGGCGGGCGCCTCTGGCATGGCTACACCTTC.

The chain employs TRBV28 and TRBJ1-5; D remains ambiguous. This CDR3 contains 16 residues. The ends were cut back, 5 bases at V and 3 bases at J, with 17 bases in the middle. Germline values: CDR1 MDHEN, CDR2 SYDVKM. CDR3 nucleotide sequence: TGTGCCAGCAGTCGGCAACAAGCACCTTTCAATCAGCCCCAGCATTTT. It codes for CASSRQQAPFNQPQHF.

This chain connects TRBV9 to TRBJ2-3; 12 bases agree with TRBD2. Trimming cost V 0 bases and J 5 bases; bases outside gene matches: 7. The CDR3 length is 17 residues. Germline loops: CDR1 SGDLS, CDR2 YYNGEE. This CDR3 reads CASSVATLAGGLDTQYF. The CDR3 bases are TGTGCCAGCAGCGTAGCTACTCTAGCGGGAGGGCTAGATACGCAGTATTTT.

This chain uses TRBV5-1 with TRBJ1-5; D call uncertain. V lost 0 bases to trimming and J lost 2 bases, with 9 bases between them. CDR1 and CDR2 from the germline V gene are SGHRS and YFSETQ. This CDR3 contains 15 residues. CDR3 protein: CASSLGNSGNQPQHF. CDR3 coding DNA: TGCGCCAGCAGCTTGGGGAATTCAGGCAATCAGCCCCAGCATTTT.